This is a list of T cell receptor beta chains from one sample in a study of blood T cell repertoires in COVID-19. Assay used: immunoSEQ multiplex PCR; TCRdb lists only in-frame clones, some missing. Among 90,000 to 95,000 clones, about 86% were seen once, and the ten largest hold roughly 7.4%. Sequencing used peripheral blood. The origin of the receptors is a woman aged 70-85 years with acute or convalescent COVID-19. Both conserved end residues are part of each CDR3.

v_call,j_call,cdr3_aa
TRBV19,TRBJ1-2,CASSPRTGGNYGYTF
TRBV5-1,TRBJ2-5,CASSLTSGGPVGETQYF
TRBV5-1,TRBJ2-7,CASSLGLAGVSEQYF
TRBV28,TRBJ1-5,CAETGQGLNQPQHF
TRBV9,TRBJ1-5,CASSPGIFNQPQHF
TRBV28,TRBJ1-2,CASNAPRGGMFYGYTF
TRBV5-1,TRBJ2-3,CASSLAGMADTQYF
TRBV7-9,TRBJ1-4,CASRISGTGAFNEKLFF
TRBV7-3,TRBJ2-1,CASSSPSGGTDEQFF
TRBV7-8,TRBJ2-5,CASNLEASGETQYF
TRBV9,TRBJ2-3,CASSVDEGVTDTQYF
TRBV6-4,TRBJ1-2,CASSDSGDRGSYGYTF
TRBV10-2,TRBJ2-5,CASNPQGWETQYF
TRBV20-1,TRBJ2-1,CSASWDYPGREQFF
TRBV3-1/TRBV3-2,TRBJ1-4,CASSPGTVLNEKLFF
TRBV25-1,TRBJ1-4,CASSETRGQGEKLFF
TRBV27,TRBJ2-7,CASSLTAGFQTHEQYF
TRBV11-2,TRBJ1-1,CASSLDGDRGEAFF
TRBV2,TRBJ1-5,CASRGTTVINQPQHF
TRBV11-1,TRBJ2-1,CASSLEQSSQNEQFF
TRBV7-8,TRBJ2-7,CASSLRPSESGYEQYF
TRBV12-3/TRBV12-4,TRBJ2-1,CASSYGVYNEQFF
TRBV19,TRBJ2-3,CASSPGLAGADTQYF
TRBV15,TRBJ2-5,CATSSSGTEETQYF
TRBV3-1/TRBV3-2,TRBJ2-2,CASSQVGGSGGELFF
TRBV27,TRBJ2-3,CASSWRGDTDTQYF
TRBV5-1,TRBJ1-1,CASSLYRAMNTEAFF
TRBV7-3,TRBJ2-1,CASSKRAGGTGNEQFF
TRBV30,TRBJ2-3,CAWATSGGTDTQYF
TRBV5-1,TRBJ1-5,CASSTTGLGQPQHF
TRBV27,TRBJ1-2,CASKMTGRWYGYTF
TRBV2,TRBJ1-2,CASISRGYTF
TRBV9,TRBJ2-2,CASSVVVAGGPGELFF
TRBV3-1/TRBV3-2,TRBJ2-7,CASSQVGQANEQYF
TRBV2,TRBJ2-3,CASRATSGGWDTQYF